What follows are 8 T cell receptor beta chains derived from one specimen sequenced in a study of T cells in Graves' hyperthyroidism and ophthalmopathy. Regions amplified from RNA transcripts were the TCR beta CDR3 regions. The HTBI primer set served for first-round RT-PCR of the TCR CDR3. TCRdb called the multiplex PCR reads again in MiXCR, with one record for every CDR3 protein. This sample carries a few hundred thousand distinct CDR3 sequences, about 15% of them seen once, and the ten largest clones take around 7.3%. Input material: blood. The source of these receptors is a woman in her twenties or thirties with Graves' hyperthyroidism.

This clonotype was counted ten times or more. V is TRBV2 and J is TRBJ1-5; D is possibly TRBD1 (6 bases). Trimming pared 7 bases from V and 6 bases from J, leaving 19 bases between. CDR3 length equals 15 residues. Germline V gene lookup returns CDR1 SNHLY and CDR2 FYNNEI. CDR3 residues: CASNIGQTRSQPQHF. The CDR3 region has the DNA TGTGCCAGCAATATAGGACAGACGAGAAGTCAGCCCCAGCATTTT.

The table lists this clonotype with many counts. DNA of the CDR3: TGTGCCAGCAGTTTCAGGGCAGGGGGCATCACAGATACGCAGTATTTT. Translation gives CASSFRAGGITDTQYF. The V and J genes are TRBV12-3 or TRBV12-4 and TRBJ2-3; 8 nucleotides line up with TRBD1. The CDR3 extends over 16 amino acids. With V trimmed by 3 bases and J by 2 bases, 7 bases remained unmatched.

V usage is TRBV30 and J usage is TRBJ2-7; D is possibly TRBD1 (6 bases). The CDR3 spans 16 residues. The germline CDR1 and CDR2 sequences are GTSNPN and SVGIG (reference sequence). Deletions cut 2 bases from V and 0 bases from J, with 17 bases between. CDR3 nucleotide sequence: TGTGCCTGGAGTCCTTCCCCCGACAGGAGCTCCTACGAGCAGTACTTC. Amino acids: CAWSPSPDRSSYEQYF.

The rearrangement uses TRBV7-8 and TRBJ2-4, with 8 bases fitting TRBD1. The V segment lost 2 bases and the J segment 4 bases; nucleotides outside the gene matches: 10. The V gene's germline CDR1 is SGHVS and CDR2 FQNEAQ. The CDR3 sequence is 17 residues long. CDR3 sequence: CASSLFGADRVKNIQYF. The CDR3 DNA reads as TGTGCCAGCAGCTTATTCGGGGCGGACAGGGTAAAAAACATTCAGTACTTC.

In this sample, this clonotype turned up many times. This chain connects TRBV27 to TRBJ1-5; perhaps TRBD1 as D (5 bases). Between the trimmed V and J ends, which lost 5 bases and 3 bases, there was a span of 14 bases. Germline V gene lookup returns CDR1 MNHEY and CDR2 SMNVEV (reference sequence). The CDR3 totals 15 residues. The CDR3 DNA is TGTGCCAGCAGTCCCCGGGGCGTTTACAATCAGCCCCAGCATTTT. The encoded protein is CASSPRGVYNQPQHF.

This clonotype was counted many times. The chain combines TRBV20-1 with TRBJ2-7, with TRBD2 identical over 7 bases. After removal of 0 bases from V and 4 bases from J, the junction contained 6 bases not matched to a gene. From germline, CDR1 is DFQATT and CDR2 SNEGSKA (reference sequence). This CDR3 comprises 14 residues. The CDR3 DNA reads TGCAGTGCTAGAGATCGGCGGGAGACGTACGAGCAGTACTTC. As protein: CSARDRRETYEQYF.

This rearrangement joins TRBV7-2 to TRBJ2-2, with a tentative D call TRBD2 (6 bases). CDR3 size: 18 residues. CDR1 is SGHTA, CDR2 FQGNSA, per germline. Trimming removed 1 base at V and 1 base at J, with 16 bases between. The CDR3, as DNA: TGTGCCAGCAGCTTAGATGTGATTGGGGACTGGAACACCGGGGAGCTGTTTTTT. Its translation is CASSLDVIGDWNTGELFF. Full variable domain (rest looked up from reference TRBV7-2 and TRBJ2-2): GAGVSQSPSNKVTEKGKDVELRCDPISGHTALYWYRQSLGQGLEFLIYFQGNSAPDKSGLPSDRFSAERTGGSVSTLTIQRTQQEDSAVYLCASSLDVIGDWNTGELFFGEGSRLTVL.

This clonotype was recorded at least ten times. The chain joins TRBV10-3 to TRBJ1-1; D may be TRBD1 (6 bases). The CDR3 has 16 amino acids. From germline, CDR1 is ENHRY and CDR2 SYGVKD. V lost 0 bases and J 3 bases, leaving 14 bases between the germline ends. The CDR3 here is CAISESVRGAHTEAFF. DNA of the CDR3: TGTGCCATCAGTGAGTCCGTCCGGGGGGCGCACACTGAAGCTTTCTTT.